Below, 16 T cell receptor beta chains from the same sample are listed, as sequenced in a study of shared clonotypes between healthy human individuals. Repertoires were generated with immunoSEQ multiplex PCR, while TCRdb's copy carries only in-frame clones and drops some. The table shows 1 million to 1.3 million clones, with around three quarters occurring only once. Specimen: memory CD4+ T cells from PBMCs. Subset given: CD45RA-negative fraction. These receptors all stem from a man aged 18 to 30 in good health. Some clones in this sample may be carry-over from other donors' samples.

About this clone itself: The junction and the germline gene differ at one end; a read error may be behind it. The DNA for the CDR3 is TGTGCTAGTGGTGTACCGGGGCCTTCCCCCTTC. Its translation: CASGVPGPSPF. This sequence joins TRBV12-5 and TRBJ2-7; either TRBD1 or TRBD2 may supply D (5 bases each). Looked up from germline, CDR1 is LGHNT and CDR2 is FRNRAP. CDR3 length equals 11 residues.

The J gene is TRBJ1-5, the V gene TRBV18; D not resolved. The CDR3 runs to 13 residues. The germline CDR1 and CDR2 sequences are KGHSH and LQKENI. V dropped 6 bases and J dropped 7 bases, with 13 bases sitting between them. CDR3 coding DNA: TGTGCCAGCTCTCCAACGCGGGAACAGCCCCAGCATTTT. It yields the protein CASSPTREQPQHF. The complete variable domain, with remaining parts taken from reference TRBV18 and TRBJ1-5, reads NAGVMQNPRHLVRRRGQEARLRCSPMKGHSHVYWYRQLPEEGLKFMVYLQKENIIDESGMPKERFSAEFPKEGPSILRIQQVVRGDSAAYFCASSPTREQPQHFGDGTRLSIL.

The rearrangement links TRBV9 to TRBJ2-1; D might be TRBD1 or TRBD2, each matching 5 bases. Germline V gives CDR1 SGDLS, CDR2 YYNGEE. This CDR3 spans 12 amino acids. Trimming cost V 0 bases and J 10 bases, with 8 bases left between them. This chain's CDR3 is CASSVAGTEQFF. As DNA, the CDR3 is TGTGCCAGCAGCGTAGCGGGGACCGAGCAGTTCTTC.

The J gene is TRBJ2-1, the V gene TRBV2; TRBD1 matches 10 bases. V shed 6 bases, J shed 9 bases, and the junction held 11 bases outside the gene matches. The CDR3 extends over 15 amino acids. CDR1 and CDR2 from the germline V gene are SNHLY and FYNNEI. The CDR3 DNA is TGTGCCAGCAGCCCAAGGGGACAGGGGCGTGTTGAGCAGTTCTTC. Encoded protein: CASSPRGQGRVEQFF.

This clone is a singleton in its sample. The rearrangement uses TRBV2 and TRBJ2-1; 7 nucleotides match TRBD2. CDR3 size: 16 residues. In germline, CDR1 is SNHLY, CDR2 FYNNEI. The junction had 10 bases not matched to a gene; V was cut back by 8 bases and J by 0 bases. CDR3 in amino acids: CASQLGLAASYNEQFF. The CDR3 nucleotides read TGTGCCAGCCAGCTGGGGCTAGCGGCCTCCTACAATGAGCAGTTCTTC.

The rearrangement joins TRBV2 to TRBJ2-5; 7 positions match TRBD1. This CDR3 contains 14 residues. Per germline, CDR1 SNHLY and CDR2 FYNNEI. V was pared by 6 bases and J by 7 bases, with 11 bases of the junction left unmatched. The CDR3 DNA is TGTGCCAGCAGATCCGGGACAGCCAGGGGGACCCAGTACTTC. Translating it yields CASRSGTARGTQYF.

The rearrangement joins TRBV28 to TRBJ2-7; a possible D gene is TRBD1 (6 bases). CDR3 size: 14 residues. V gave up 6 bases and J gave up 2 bases, with 14 bases separating them. The germline gives CDR1 MDHEN, CDR2 SYDVKM. The CDR3 bases are TGTGCCAGCAGGGACAGCTTCTTTACCTACGAGCAGTACTTC. It codes for CASRDSFFTYEQYF.

V gene TRBV5-1 combines with J gene TRBJ2-7; 7 bases fit TRBD1. From germline, CDR1 is SGHRS and CDR2 YFSETQ. The CDR3 totals 13 residues. The trim removed 4 bases at V and 5 bases at J, leaving 6 bases unmatched. The DNA for the CDR3 is TGCGCCAGCAGCACCGGAGACAGGGACGAGCAGTACTTC. This translates into CASSTGDRDEQYF.

The genes are TRBV2 and TRBJ2-3; D possibly matches TRBD1 or TRBD2 (5 bases each). The V gene lost 6 bases and the J gene lost 2 bases, with 12 bases spanning the gap. CDR3 length equals 14 residues. Germline-derived CDR1 and CDR2 are SNHLY and FYNNEI. DNA for the CDR3: TGTGCCAGCAGCCGAGGGGTTTTCACAGATACGCAGTATTTT. Protein: CASSRGVFTDTQYF.

J is TRBJ1-1 and V is TRBV7-2, with D perhaps matching TRBD1 (6 bases). The germline CDR1 and CDR2 sequences are SGHTA and FQGNSA. V shed 3 bases and J shed 3 bases, with 8 bases lying between them. CDR3 length equals 13 residues. CDR3 nucleotides: TGTGCCAGCAGCTTCCAGGGGCACACTGAAGCTTTCTTT. This encodes CASSFQGHTEAFF.

This clone has at least ten counts. The genes are TRBV14 and TRBJ2-4; a weak D match, TRBD1 (6 bases). Trimming cost V 1 base and J 13 bases, with 14 bases left between them. Germline assignment: CDR1 SGHDN and CDR2 FVKESK. This CDR3 comprises 13 residues. The CDR3 region has the DNA TGTGCCAGCAGCCAAGCATTACAGGGTCGACAGTACTTC. This translates into CASSQALQGRQYF.

This chain joins TRBV4-1 and TRBJ2-7; D may be TRBD2 (6 bases). The CDR3 contains 15 residues. From germline, CDR1 is MGHRA and CDR2 YSYEKL. V lost 1 base to trimming and J lost 0 bases, with 10 bases between them. The CDR3 reads CASSQGHGSSYEQYF. CDR3 in DNA: TGCGCCAGCAGCCAAGGTCACGGGAGCTCCTACGAGCAGTACTTC.

This clone showed up just a few times. J is TRBJ2-5 and V is TRBV5-1; D is undetermined. This CDR3 is 13 amino acids long. Germline values: CDR1 SGHRS, CDR2 YFSETQ. The V gene lost 2 bases and the J gene lost 4 bases, with 9 bases spanning the gap. As DNA, the CDR3 is TGCGCCAGCAGCTTCCAGGCGTCAGAGACCCAGTACTTC. It translates to CASSFQASETQYF.

The chain carries TRBV7-2 and TRBJ1-2; D is unclear. V was shortened by 5 bases and J by 4 bases, with 17 bases between the two germline ends. CDR1 and CDR2 (germline): SGHTA, FQGNSA. The CDR3 covers 15 residues. The CDR3 loop reads CASSQRTERAYGYTF. In nucleotides, the CDR3 is TGTGCCAGCAGCCAGAGGACGGAACGGGCCTATGGCTACACCTTC.

A remark on this clone: A read error is the likely source, as a far larger clone sits one nucleotide away. J is TRBJ1-2 and V is TRBV5-4; TRBD1 might be the D (6 bases). The germline V gene encodes CDR1 SGHNT and CDR2 YYREEE (reference sequence). This CDR3 is built from 14 residues. The V end lost 0 bases, the J end lost 2 bases, and 8 bases lay between the germline ends. The DNA for the CDR3 is TGTGCCAGCAGCTTGGGCAGGGGCAACTATGGCTACACCTTC. Protein product: CASSLGRGNYGYTF.

This clone turned up a few times. The CDR3 sequence: CASSPTGWDYGYTF. CDR3 bases: TGTGCCAGCAGCCCCACGGGATGGGACTATGGCTACACCTTC. This sequence joins TRBV5-4 and TRBJ1-2, with no clear D. The CDR3 covers 14 residues. Trimming removed 4 bases at V and 3 bases at J, with 13 bases between. Germline-derived CDR1 and CDR2 are SGHNT and YYREEE (reference sequence).